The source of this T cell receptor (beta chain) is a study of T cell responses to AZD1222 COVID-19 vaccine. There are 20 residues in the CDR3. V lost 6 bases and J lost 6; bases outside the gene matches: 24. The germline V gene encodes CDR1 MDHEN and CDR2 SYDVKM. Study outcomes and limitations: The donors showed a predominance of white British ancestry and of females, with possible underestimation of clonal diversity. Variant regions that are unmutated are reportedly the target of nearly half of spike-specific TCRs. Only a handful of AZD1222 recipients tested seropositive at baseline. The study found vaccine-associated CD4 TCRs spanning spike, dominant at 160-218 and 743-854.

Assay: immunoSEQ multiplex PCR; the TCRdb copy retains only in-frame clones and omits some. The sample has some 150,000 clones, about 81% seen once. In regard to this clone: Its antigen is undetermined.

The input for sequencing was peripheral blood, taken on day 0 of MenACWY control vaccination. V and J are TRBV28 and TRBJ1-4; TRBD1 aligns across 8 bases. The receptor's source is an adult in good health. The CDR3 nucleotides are TGTGCCAGCAGGACCGTATGGGGCTCTTCGGACAGGGCGGATGATGAAAAACTGTTTTTT. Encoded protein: CASRTVWGSSDRADDEKLFF. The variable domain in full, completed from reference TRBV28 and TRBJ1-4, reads DVKVTQSSRYLVKRTGEKVFLECVQDMDHENMFWYRQDPGLGLRLIYFSYDVKMKEKGDIPEGYSVSREKKERFSLILESASTNQTSMYLCASRTVWGSSDRADDEKLFFGSGTQLSVL.